This entry lists 29 T cell receptor beta chains sequenced from one sample in a study of OX40 agonist ivuxolimab in advanced cancers. Assay: immunoSEQ multiplex PCR; the TCRdb copy retains only in-frame clones and omits some. Among tens of thousands of clones listed, roughly nine tenths were seen once. Source: CD4+ or CD8+ T cells sorted from blood, taken in a trial of the OX40 agonist ivuxolimab. These receptor sequences come from an adult with an advanced solid tumor such as melanoma, head and neck, liver or kidney cancer.

The DNA of the CDR3 is TGTGCCATCAGCGCCGGGACGGACTACGAGCAGTACTTC. As protein: CAISAGTDYEQYF. This chain uses TRBV10-3 with TRBJ2-7; the D gene could be TRBD1 or TRBD2 (5 bases each). The germline gives CDR1 ENHRY, CDR2 SYGVKD. The CDR3 is 13 residues long. V was pared by 6 bases and J by 3 bases, with 12 bases between.

The chain joins TRBV2 to TRBJ2-1; no clear D. Trimming removed 6 bases at V and 0 bases at J, with 12 bases between. The CDR3 covers 15 residues. Germline V gene data show CDR1 as SNHLY and CDR2 as FYNNEI. The CDR3 is CASRLQRTSYNEQFF. The CDR3 bases are TGTGCCAGCAGGCTCCAGAGGACCTCCTACAATGAGCAGTTCTTC.

This chain connects TRBV14 to TRBJ2-1; D might be TRBD1 (6 bases). Per germline, CDR1 SGHDN and CDR2 FVKESK. The V and J ends lost 4 bases and 7 bases respectively, with 20 bases between them. The length of the CDR3 is 16 residues. The CDR3 protein is CASSRPGTHPSNEQFF. The CDR3 bases are TGTGCCAGCAGCCGACCAGGGACACATCCTAGTAATGAGCAGTTCTTC.

This chain joins TRBV18 and TRBJ2-7; the D gene is possibly TRBD1 (5 bases). V was trimmed by 6 bases and J by 5 bases, leaving 14 bases between them. This CDR3 region has 13 residues. Germline V gives CDR1 KGHSH, CDR2 LQKENI. The CDR3 loop is CASSGRTLDEQYF. CDR3 in DNA: TGTGCCAGCTCCGGAAGGACACTCGACGAGCAGTACTTC.

The rearrangement joins TRBV7-2 to TRBJ2-3; D is undetermined. Germline V gives CDR1 SGHTA, CDR2 FQGNSA. V was shortened by 2 bases and J by 2 bases, with 5 bases between the two germline ends. This CDR3 contains 13 residues. CDR3 bases: TGTGCCAGCAGCTTAACGGACACAGATACGCAGTATTTT. It codes for CASSLTDTDTQYF. Full variable domain (rest looked up from reference TRBV7-2 and TRBJ2-3): GAGVSQSPSNKVTEKGKDVELRCDPISGHTALYWYRQSLGQGLEFLIYFQGNSAPDKSGLPSDRFSAERTGGSVSTLTIQRTQQEDSAVYLCASSLTDTDTQYFGPGTRLTVL.

CDR3 DNA sequence: TGTGCCAGCAGCCCCACCACAGGGGCCTCTGGAAACACCATATATTTT. The encoded protein is CASSPTTGASGNTIYF. J is TRBJ1-3 and V is TRBV27; TRBD1 agrees at 7 bases. Germline trimming cut 6 bases from V and 0 bases from J; bases unmatched to any gene: 8. The germline gives CDR1 MNHEY, CDR2 SMNVEV (reference sequence). The CDR3 is made up of 16 amino acids.

The CDR3 coding sequence is TGTGCCAGCAGTCCCGGGACAGGGATGGAAAAACTGTTTTTT. It translates to CASSPGTGMEKLFF. The V call is TRBV6-5, the J call TRBJ1-4, with 9 bases that match TRBD1. Germline V lookup: CDR1 MNHEY, CDR2 SVGAGI. This CDR3 region has 14 residues. The trim removed 5 bases at V and 8 bases at J, leaving 6 bases unmatched.

In its sample, this clone was seen once. This chain joins TRBV5-4 and TRBJ1-2; D is uncertain. Trimming removed 2 bases from V and 1 base from J, with 6 bases in between. CDR1 SGHNT and CDR2 YYREEE come from the germline V gene (reference sequence). CDR3 length: 13 residues. The CDR3 sequence: CASSFTGNYGYTF. In nucleotides, the CDR3 is TGTGCCAGCAGCTTCACGGGTAACTATGGCTACACCTTC.

This chain joins TRBV27 and TRBJ1-2, with TRBD1 identical over 9 bases. The CDR3 sequence is 15 residues long. Trimming at V came to 6 bases and at J to 5 bases, leaving 10 bases not matched to a gene. Germline V gene lookup returns CDR1 MNHEY and CDR2 SMNVEV (reference sequence). CDR3 region: CASRSFGTGNYGYTF. CDR3 nucleotide sequence: TGTGCCAGCAGATCGTTCGGGACAGGGAATTATGGCTACACCTTC.

The chain is built from TRBV18 and TRBJ1-4; D is ambiguous. The V and J ends lost 5 bases and 4 bases respectively, with 14 bases between them. Germline loops: CDR1 KGHSH, CDR2 LQKENI. The CDR3 sequence is 15 residues long. The CDR3, as DNA: TGTGCCAGCTCAAAGGACGGCCTAGGTAATGAAAAACTGTTTTTT. Amino acid sequence: CASSKDGLGNEKLFF.

This chain uses TRBV5-6 with TRBJ2-5, with 8 positions matching TRBD1. Germline trimming cut 2 bases from V and 3 bases from J; bases unmatched to any gene: 3. The CDR3 consists of 14 residues. Germline V gene sequence: CDR1 SGHDT, CDR2 YYEEEE. The DNA for the CDR3 is TGTGCCAGCAGCTTCAGGGGGCAGGAAGAGACCCAGTACTTC. Translation gives CASSFRGQEETQYF.

The CDR3 protein is CATSPAGRLAERRSEQYF. The CDR3 nucleotides are TGTGCCACCAGTCCAGCAGGGAGACTAGCGGAAAGGCGGAGCGAGCAGTACTTC. The genes are TRBV15 and TRBJ2-7, with 9 nucleotides matching TRBD2. In germline, CDR1 is LNHNV, CDR2 YYDKDF (reference sequence). The CDR3 length is 18 residues. V lost 6 bases and J lost 6; bases outside the gene matches: 21.

This clone showed up just once. This chain connects TRBV7-8 to TRBJ2-5; D may be TRBD2 (5 bases). Near its end, the DNA agrees better with TRBJ2-7, so the J call may be wrong. CDR1 is SGHVS, CDR2 FQNEAQ, per germline. There are 14 residues in the CDR3. CDR3 in amino acids: CASSLGGYPYEQYF. As DNA, the CDR3 is TGTGCCAGCAGCTTAGGCGGGTACCCCTACGAGCAGTACTTC.

As DNA, the CDR3 is TGTGCCAGTCGTGCTAGCGGCCTCTACGAGCAGTACTTC. This translates into CASRASGLYEQYF. V is TRBV2 and J is TRBJ2-7, with 7 bases fitting TRBD2. Trimming cost V 9 bases and J 3 bases; bases outside gene matches: 8. The V gene's germline CDR1 is SNHLY and CDR2 FYNNEI. The CDR3 sequence is 13 residues long.

This chain links TRBV7-3 with TRBJ2-2; tentative D call: TRBD2 (6 bases). The germline V and J ends were trimmed by 6 bases and 0 bases, with 8 bases remaining between them. The germline gives CDR1 SGHTA, CDR2 FQGTGA. The CDR3 consists of 14 residues. DNA for the CDR3: TGTGCCAGCAGGCTAGCGTCGAACACCGGGGAGCTGTTTTTT. Translated: CASRLASNTGELFF.

This chain connects TRBV10-3 to TRBJ1-6, with D perhaps matching TRBD1 (5 bases). CDR3 length equals 14 residues. In germline, CDR1 is ENHRY, CDR2 SYGVKD. Trimming cost V 10 bases and J 5 bases, with 15 bases left between them. CDR3 coding DNA: TGTGCCACCGCTATGCCAGGGAATAATTCACCCCTCCACTTT. It translates to CATAMPGNNSPLHF.

This chain joins TRBV14 and TRBJ1-1, with D unclear. V lost 5 bases, J lost 2 bases, and 18 bases lay in between. The CDR3 is made up of 16 amino acids. The germline V gene encodes CDR1 SGHDN and CDR2 FVKESK. The chain's CDR3 is CASSSRTFRSNTEAFF. CDR3 DNA sequence: TGTGCCAGCAGCTCACGGACCTTTCGCAGCAACACTGAAGCTTTCTTT.

This clone was seen only once. The genes are TRBV6-1 and TRBJ2-5; TRBD2 aligns across 8 bases. The J call may be wrong; the DNA end is better matched by TRBJ2-7. Germline V gene data show CDR1 as MNHNS and CDR2 as SASEGT. The CDR3 covers 15 residues. The CDR3 sequence is CASRNSGESSYEQYF. Written as DNA, the CDR3 is TGTGCCAGCAGGAATAGCGGGGAAAGCTCCTACGAGCAGTACTTC.

This clone has only one observation. V gene TRBV28 combines with J gene TRBJ2-6; D possibly uses TRBD1 or TRBD2 (5 bases each). CDR3 length equals 18 residues. V lost 8 bases and J 0 bases, leaving 20 bases between the germline ends. Germline V CDR1 and CDR2: MDHEN, SYDVKM. The CDR3 DNA reads TGTGCCAGCTCTGATAGAGGGGCAGGACCCTCTGGGGCCAACGTCCTGACTTTC. It codes for CASSDRGAGPSGANVLTF.

The rearrangement uses TRBV4-2 and TRBJ2-1; 8 positions match TRBD2. CDR3 size: 19 residues. The V gene end was trimmed by 1 base and the J gene end by 7 bases; junction bases not matched to a gene: 18. Looked up from germline, CDR1 is LGHNA and CDR2 is YNFKEQ. The CDR3, as DNA: TGTGCCAGCAGCCAAGCCCTAGCGGGCCCCGGAGGCGGTTTGAATGAGCAGTTCTTC. Translating gives CASSQALAGPGGGLNEQFF.

The chain combines TRBV27 with TRBJ1-2; no definite D call. Germline CDR1 MNHEY, CDR2 SMNVEV (reference sequence). Trimming removed 2 bases at V and 5 bases at J, with 9 bases between. The CDR3 loop spans 13 amino acids. CDR3 protein: CASSLKPEYGYTF. In nucleotides, the CDR3 is TGTGCCAGCAGTTTAAAGCCCGAATATGGCTACACCTTC.

The rearrangement joins TRBV6-6 to TRBJ2-3; D gene unclear. Germline V CDR1 and CDR2: MNHNY, SVGAGI (reference sequence). V dropped 2 bases and J dropped 2 bases, with 11 bases sitting between them. The CDR3 totals 15 residues. The DNA for the CDR3 is TGTGCCAGCAGTTACCTACACGTAGCCACAGATACGCAGTATTTT. As protein: CASSYLHVATDTQYF.

The gene calls are TRBV28 and TRBJ1-4, with 10 bases identical to TRBD1. This CDR3 contains 16 residues. The germline V gene encodes CDR1 MDHEN and CDR2 SYDVKM. With V trimmed by 5 bases and J by 7 bases, 10 bases remained unmatched. The CDR3 is CASSRRDRGEGEKLFF. The CDR3 DNA follows: TGTGCCAGCAGTCGACGGGACAGGGGTGAGGGTGAAAAACTGTTTTTT.

The rearrangement links TRBV5-1 to TRBJ2-5; D is possibly TRBD2 (5 bases). With 0 bases removed from V and 5 bases from J, the gap between germline ends came to 11 bases. The germline CDR1 and CDR2 sequences are SGHRS and YFSETQ. This CDR3 region has 14 residues. CDR3 residues: CASSLADTGETQYF. CDR3 coding DNA: TGCGCCAGCAGCTTGGCCGACACGGGGGAGACCCAGTACTTC.

The chain joins TRBV7-9 to TRBJ2-6; TRBD1 matches at 7 bases. CDR3 size: 15 residues. V lost 6 bases, J lost 1 base, and 3 bases stayed unmatched. CDR1 and CDR2 from the germline V gene are SEHNR and FQNEAQ (reference sequence). CDR3 nucleotides: TGTGCCAGCAGGAGGACAGGTTCTGGGGCCAACGTCCTGACTTTC. Translated: CASRRTGSGANVLTF.

This chain joins TRBV19 and TRBJ2-1, with TRBD1 identical over 7 bases. This CDR3 is built from 13 residues. V lost 5 bases and J lost 13; bases outside the gene matches: 11. From germline, CDR1 is LNHDA and CDR2 SQIVND (reference sequence). The CDR3 is CASSPQPGQPQFF. CDR3 bases: TGTGCCAGTAGTCCCCAACCGGGACAGCCCCAGTTCTTC.

This clone was detected once. CDR3 sequence: CASSPAQGVGETQYF. In DNA, the CDR3 is TGTGCCAGCTCACCTGCGCAGGGGGTAGGAGAGACCCAGTACTTC. The chain uses TRBV18 and TRBJ2-5, with 7 bases aligning to TRBD1. The CDR3 is 15 amino acids. From germline, CDR1 is KGHSH and CDR2 LQKENI. V trimming: 3 bases; J trimming: 4 bases; junction bases outside the gene matches: 8.

This clone was recorded a few times. V usage is TRBV19 and J usage is TRBJ2-1, with 8 bases lining up with TRBD2. Germline CDR1 reads LNHDA; CDR2 reads SQIVND (reference sequence). V lost 4 bases to trimming and J lost 6 bases; unmatched junction nucleotides: 8. This CDR3 region has 15 residues. As DNA, the CDR3 is TGTGCCAGTAGTAATGTAGCGGGGAGACTCAATGAGCAGTTCTTC. This codes for CASSNVAGRLNEQFF.

The count of this clone is one. The chain joins TRBV6-1 to TRBJ2-7; D tentatively fits TRBD1 or TRBD2 (5 bases each). The CDR3 contains 13 residues. Germline lookup yields CDR1 MNHNS and CDR2 SASEGT. The germline V and J ends were trimmed by 1 base and 5 bases, with 9 bases remaining between them. The CDR3 DNA reads TGTGCCAGCAGTGAAGGGGGGTATAACGAGCAGTACTTC. Translated, it gives CASSEGGYNEQYF.